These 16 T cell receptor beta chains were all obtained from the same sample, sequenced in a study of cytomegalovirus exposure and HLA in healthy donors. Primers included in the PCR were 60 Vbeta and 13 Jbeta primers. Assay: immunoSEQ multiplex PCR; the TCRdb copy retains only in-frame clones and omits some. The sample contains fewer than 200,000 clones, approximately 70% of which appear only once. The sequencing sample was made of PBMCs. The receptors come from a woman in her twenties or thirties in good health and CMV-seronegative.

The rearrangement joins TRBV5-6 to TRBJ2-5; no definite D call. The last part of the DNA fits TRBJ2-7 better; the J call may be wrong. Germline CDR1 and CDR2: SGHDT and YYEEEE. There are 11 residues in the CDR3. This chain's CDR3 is CASSFRYEQYF. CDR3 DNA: TGTGCCAGCAGCTTCCGCTACGAGCAGTACTTC.

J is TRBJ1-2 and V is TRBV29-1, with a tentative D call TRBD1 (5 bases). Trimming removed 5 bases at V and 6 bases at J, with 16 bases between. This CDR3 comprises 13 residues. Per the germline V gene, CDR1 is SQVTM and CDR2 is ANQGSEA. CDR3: CSVSGTARNGYTF. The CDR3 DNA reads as TGCAGCGTTTCAGGGACTGCGCGCAATGGCTACACCTTC.

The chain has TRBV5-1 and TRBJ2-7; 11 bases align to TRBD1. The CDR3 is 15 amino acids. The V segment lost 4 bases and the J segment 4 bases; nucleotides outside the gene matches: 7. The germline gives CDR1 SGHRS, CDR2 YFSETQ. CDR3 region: CASSQEGTGGYEQYF. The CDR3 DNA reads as TGCGCCAGCAGCCAGGAGGGGACAGGGGGATACGAGCAGTACTTC.

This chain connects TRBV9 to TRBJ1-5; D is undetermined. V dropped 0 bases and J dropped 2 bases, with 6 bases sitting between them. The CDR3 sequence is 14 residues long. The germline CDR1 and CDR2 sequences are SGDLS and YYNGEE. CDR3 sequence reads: CASSVVRGNQPQHF. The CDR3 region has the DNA TGTGCCAGCAGCGTAGTGAGGGGCAATCAGCCCCAGCATTTT.

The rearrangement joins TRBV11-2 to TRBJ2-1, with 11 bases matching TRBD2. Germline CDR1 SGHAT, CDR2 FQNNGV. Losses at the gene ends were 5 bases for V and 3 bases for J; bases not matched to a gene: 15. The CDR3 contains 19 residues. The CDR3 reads CASSPIRRTSGSLYNEQFF. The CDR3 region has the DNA TGTGCCAGCAGCCCGATTAGGAGGACTAGCGGGTCCCTCTACAATGAGCAGTTCTTC.

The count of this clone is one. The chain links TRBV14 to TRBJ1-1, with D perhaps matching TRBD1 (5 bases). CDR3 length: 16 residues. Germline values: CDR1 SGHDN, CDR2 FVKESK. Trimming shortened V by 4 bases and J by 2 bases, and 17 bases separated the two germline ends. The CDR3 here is CASSPDLGHINTEAFF. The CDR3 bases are TGTGCCAGCAGCCCAGACCTCGGACACATCAACACTGAAGCTTTCTTT.

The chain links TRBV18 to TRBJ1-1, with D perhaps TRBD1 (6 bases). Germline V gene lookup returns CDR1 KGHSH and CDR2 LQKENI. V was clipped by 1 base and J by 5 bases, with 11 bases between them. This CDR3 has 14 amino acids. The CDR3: CASSPRDIGTEAFF. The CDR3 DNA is TGTGCCAGCTCACCACGGGACATAGGGACTGAAGCTTTCTTT.

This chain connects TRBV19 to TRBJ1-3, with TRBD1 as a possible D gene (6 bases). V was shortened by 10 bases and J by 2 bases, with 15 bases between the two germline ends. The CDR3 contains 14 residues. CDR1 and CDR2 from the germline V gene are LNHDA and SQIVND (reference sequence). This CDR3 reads CATTRQVTGNTIYF. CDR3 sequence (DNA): TGTGCCACCACCCGACAGGTTACTGGAAACACCATATATTTT.

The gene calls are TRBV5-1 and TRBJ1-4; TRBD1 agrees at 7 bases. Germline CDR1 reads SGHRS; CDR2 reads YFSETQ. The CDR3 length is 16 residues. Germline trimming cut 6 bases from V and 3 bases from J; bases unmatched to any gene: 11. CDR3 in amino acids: CASTMTGHVANEKLFF. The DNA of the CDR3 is TGCGCCAGCACCATGACAGGGCATGTAGCTAATGAAAAACTGTTTTTT.

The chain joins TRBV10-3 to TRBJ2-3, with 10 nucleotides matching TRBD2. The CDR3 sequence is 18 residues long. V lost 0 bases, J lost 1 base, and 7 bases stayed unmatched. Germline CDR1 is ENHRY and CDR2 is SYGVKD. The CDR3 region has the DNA TGTGCCATCAGTGAGTCCCCTCCTAGCGGGGGAGGCACAGATACGCAGTATTTT. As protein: CAISESPPSGGGTDTQYF.

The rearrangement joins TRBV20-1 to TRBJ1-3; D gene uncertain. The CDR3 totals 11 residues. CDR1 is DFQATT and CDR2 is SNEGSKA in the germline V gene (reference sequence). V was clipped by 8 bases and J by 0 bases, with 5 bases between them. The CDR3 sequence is CSQSSGNTIYF. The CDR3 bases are TGCAGTCAATCCTCTGGAAACACCATATATTTT.

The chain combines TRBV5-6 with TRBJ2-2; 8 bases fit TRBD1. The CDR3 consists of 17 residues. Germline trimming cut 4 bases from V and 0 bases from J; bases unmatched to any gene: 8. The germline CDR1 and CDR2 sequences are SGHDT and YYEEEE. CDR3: CASSLRQGPPNTGELFF. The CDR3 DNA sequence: TGTGCCAGCAGCCTACGACAGGGGCCGCCGAACACCGGGGAGCTGTTTTTT.

The CDR3 region has the DNA TGCGCCAGCAGCCAAGCAGGGGGAGCCAAAAACATTCAGTACTTC. Protein product: CASSQAGGAKNIQYF. V usage is TRBV4-3 and J usage is TRBJ2-4, with 7 nucleotides matching TRBD1. Germline V gene sequence: CDR1 LGHNA, CDR2 YSLEER. Trimming cost V 1 base and J 0 bases; bases outside gene matches: 0. The CDR3 contains 15 residues.

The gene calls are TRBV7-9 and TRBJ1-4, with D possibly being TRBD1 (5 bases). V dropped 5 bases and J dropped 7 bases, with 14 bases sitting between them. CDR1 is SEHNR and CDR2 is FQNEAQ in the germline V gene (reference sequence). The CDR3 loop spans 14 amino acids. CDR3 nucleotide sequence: TGTGCCAGCAGCGCTGCGGGGCTTGGTGAAAAACTGTTTTTT. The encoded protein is CASSAAGLGEKLFF.

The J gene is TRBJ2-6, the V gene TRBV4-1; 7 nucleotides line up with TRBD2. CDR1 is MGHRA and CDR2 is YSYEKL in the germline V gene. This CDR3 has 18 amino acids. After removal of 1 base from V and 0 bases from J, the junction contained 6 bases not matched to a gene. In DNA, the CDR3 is TGCGCCAGCAGCCAAGGGGATGGGAGGGTCTCTGGGGCCAACGTCCTGACTTTC. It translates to CASSQGDGRVSGANVLTF.

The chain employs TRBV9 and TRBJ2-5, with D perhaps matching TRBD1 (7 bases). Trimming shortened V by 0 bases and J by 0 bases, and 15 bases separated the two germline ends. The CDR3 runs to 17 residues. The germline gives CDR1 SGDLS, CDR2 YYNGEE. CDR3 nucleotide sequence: TGTGCCAGCAGCGTAGTTGGAGGGGGCCAGTACCAAGAGACCCAGTACTTC. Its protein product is CASSVVGGGQYQETQYF. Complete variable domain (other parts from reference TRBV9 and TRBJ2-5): DSGVTQTPKHLITATGQRVTLRCSPRSGDLSVYWYQQSLDQGLQFLIQYYNGEERAKGNILERFSAQQFPDLHSELNLSSLELGDSALYFCASSVVGGGQYQETQYFGPGTRLLVL.